This T cell receptor (beta chain) was identified during a study of blood T cell repertoires in COVID-19. Study-level information: In each case, the material was cDNA or gDNA derived from T cells, B-cell-depleted T cells, or PBMCs.

CDR1 MDHEN and CDR2 SYDVKM come from the germline V gene. With V trimmed by 2 bases and J by 4 bases, 4 bases remained unmatched. The CDR3 is made up of 14 amino acids. Clones were sequenced by immunoSEQ multiplex PCR, and TCRdb holds only the in-frame ones, with some missing. The sample lists tens of thousands of clones; about nine tenths were seen once. The rearrangement links TRBV28 to TRBJ1-2; 7 nucleotides match TRBD1. The clonotype comes from an older woman with acute or convalescent COVID-19. Sequenced input: peripheral blood. CDR3 sequence reads: CASSLETGSYGYTF. The CDR3 DNA sequence: TGTGCCAGCAGTTTAGAGACAGGGAGCTATGGCTACACCTTC.